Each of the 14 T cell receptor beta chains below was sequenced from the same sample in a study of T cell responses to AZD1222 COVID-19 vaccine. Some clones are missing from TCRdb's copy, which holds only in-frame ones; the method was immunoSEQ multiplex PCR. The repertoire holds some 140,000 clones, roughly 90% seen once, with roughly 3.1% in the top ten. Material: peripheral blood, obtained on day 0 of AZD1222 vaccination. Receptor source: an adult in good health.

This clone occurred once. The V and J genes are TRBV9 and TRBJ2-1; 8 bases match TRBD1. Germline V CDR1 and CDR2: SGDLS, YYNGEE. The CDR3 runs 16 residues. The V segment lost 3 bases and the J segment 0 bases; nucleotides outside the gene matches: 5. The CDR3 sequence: CASSGGGTGSYNEQFF. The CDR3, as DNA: TGTGCCAGCAGCGGAGGGGGGACAGGCTCCTACAATGAGCAGTTCTTC.

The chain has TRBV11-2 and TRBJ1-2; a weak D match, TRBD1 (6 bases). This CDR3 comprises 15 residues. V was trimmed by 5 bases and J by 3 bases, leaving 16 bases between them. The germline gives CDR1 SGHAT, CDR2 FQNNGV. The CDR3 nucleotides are TGTGCCAGCAGCCCCCAAAATGGACAGCACTATGGCTACACCTTC. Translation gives CASSPQNGQHYGYTF.

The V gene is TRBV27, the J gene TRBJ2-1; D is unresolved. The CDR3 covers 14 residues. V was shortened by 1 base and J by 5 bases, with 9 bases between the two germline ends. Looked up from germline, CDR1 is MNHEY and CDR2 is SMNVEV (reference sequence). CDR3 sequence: CASSLFGSDNEQFF. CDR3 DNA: TGTGCCAGCAGTTTATTTGGTTCGGACAATGAGCAGTTCTTC.

The CDR3 DNA reads TGTGCCAGCAGTCGCGACACTGAAGCTTTCTTT. This gives the protein CASSRDTEAFF. This rearrangement joins TRBV6-2 or TRBV6-3 to TRBJ1-1; D gene uncertain. The CDR3 is 11 residues long. V gave up 5 bases and J gave up 3 bases, with 4 bases separating them. Per the germline V gene, CDR1 is MNHEY and CDR2 is SVGEGT.

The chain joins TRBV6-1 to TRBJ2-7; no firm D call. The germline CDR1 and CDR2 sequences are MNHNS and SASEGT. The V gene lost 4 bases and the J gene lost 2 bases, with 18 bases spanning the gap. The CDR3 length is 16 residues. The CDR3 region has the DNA TGTGCCAGCAGTGTCCTCCCCCCCGGCAGCCCCTACGAGCAGTACTTC. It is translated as CASSVLPPGSPYEQYF.

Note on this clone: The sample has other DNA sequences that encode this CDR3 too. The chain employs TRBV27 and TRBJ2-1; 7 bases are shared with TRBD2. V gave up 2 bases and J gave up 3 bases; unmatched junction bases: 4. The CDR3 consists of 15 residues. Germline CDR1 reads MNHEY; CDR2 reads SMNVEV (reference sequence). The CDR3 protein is CASSLEASGYNEQFF. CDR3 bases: TGTGCCAGCAGTTTAGAAGCTAGCGGCTACAATGAGCAGTTCTTC.

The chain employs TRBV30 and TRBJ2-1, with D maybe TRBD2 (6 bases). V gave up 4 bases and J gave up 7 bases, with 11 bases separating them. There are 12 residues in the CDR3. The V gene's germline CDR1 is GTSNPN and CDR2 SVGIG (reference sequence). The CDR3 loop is CAWNSGGNEQFF. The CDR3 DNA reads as TGTGCCTGGAACTCCGGGGGTAATGAGCAGTTCTTC.

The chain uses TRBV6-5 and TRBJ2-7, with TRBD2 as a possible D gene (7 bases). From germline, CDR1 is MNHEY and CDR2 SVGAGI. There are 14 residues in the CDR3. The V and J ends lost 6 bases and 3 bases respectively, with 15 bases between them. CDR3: CASRMGGLNYEQYF. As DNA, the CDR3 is TGTGCCAGCAGGATGGGGGGGCTAAACTACGAGCAGTACTTC.

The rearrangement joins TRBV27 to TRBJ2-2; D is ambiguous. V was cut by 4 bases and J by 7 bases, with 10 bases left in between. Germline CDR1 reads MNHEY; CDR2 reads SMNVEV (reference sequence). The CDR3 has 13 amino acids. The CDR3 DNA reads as TGTGCCAGCAGTTCTACGTGGGACGGGGAGCTGTTTTTT. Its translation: CASSSTWDGELFF.

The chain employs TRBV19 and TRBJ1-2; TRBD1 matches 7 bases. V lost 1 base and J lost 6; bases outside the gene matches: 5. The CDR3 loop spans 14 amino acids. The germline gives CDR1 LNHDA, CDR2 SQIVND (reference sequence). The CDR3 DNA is TGTGCCAGTAGTATAGCTAAAGGGGGCAATGGCTACACCTTC. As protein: CASSIAKGGNGYTF.

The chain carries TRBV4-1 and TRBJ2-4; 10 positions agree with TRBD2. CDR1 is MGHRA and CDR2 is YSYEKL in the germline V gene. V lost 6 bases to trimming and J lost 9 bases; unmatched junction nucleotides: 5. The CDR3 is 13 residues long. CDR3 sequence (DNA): TGCGCCAGCAGGAGCGGGAGGGACGGCATTCAGTACTTC. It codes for CASRSGRDGIQYF.

The CDR3 nucleotides read TGTGCCAGCAGTTTTTCCCGTCTAGGGGCTGAAGCTTTCTTT. This translates into CASSFSRLGAEAFF. This chain joins TRBV28 and TRBJ1-1; TRBD1 is a possible D gene (5 bases). Trimming took off 3 bases at V and 6 bases at J, with 14 bases between the two ends. The CDR3 extends over 14 amino acids. Germline CDR1 MDHEN, CDR2 SYDVKM.

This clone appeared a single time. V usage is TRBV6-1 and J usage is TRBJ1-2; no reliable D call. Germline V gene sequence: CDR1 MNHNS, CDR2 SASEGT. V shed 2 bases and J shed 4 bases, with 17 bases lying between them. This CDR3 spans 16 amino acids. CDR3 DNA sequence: TGTGCCAGCAGTGAACGGGTCAACTCGGCCATCTATGGCTACACCTTC. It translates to CASSERVNSAIYGYTF.

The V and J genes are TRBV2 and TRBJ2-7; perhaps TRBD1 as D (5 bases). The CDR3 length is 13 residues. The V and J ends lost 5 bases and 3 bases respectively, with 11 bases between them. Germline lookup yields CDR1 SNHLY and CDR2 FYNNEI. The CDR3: CASSLQAYYEQYF. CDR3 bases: TGTGCCAGCAGTCTACAGGCCTACTACGAGCAGTACTTC.